This T cell receptor beta chain came from a study of T cell responses to AZD1222 COVID-19 vaccine. Study observations and caveats: Most donors were white British and more were female, and clonal diversity was possibly underestimated. Rises in breadth and depth of Spike-specific TCRs came after two AZD1222 doses.

About this clone itself: Antigen unknown.

Germline V gene data show CDR1 as KGHSH and CDR2 as LQKENI. The CDR3 covers 13 residues. The V gene lost 0 bases and the J gene lost 6 bases, with 3 bases spanning the gap. TCRdb's table, derived via immunoSEQ multiplex PCR, lists solely in-frame clones and lacks some. The sample records approximately 180,000 clones, about 89% being singletons. The receptor comes from an adult in good health. The specimen comprised peripheral blood, sampled on day 0 of AZD1222 vaccination. The rearrangement uses TRBV18 and TRBJ1-6; unclear D gene. CDR3 protein: CASSPPVNSPLHF. CDR3 in DNA: TGTGCCAGCTCACCACCCGTTAATTCACCCCTCCACTTT.